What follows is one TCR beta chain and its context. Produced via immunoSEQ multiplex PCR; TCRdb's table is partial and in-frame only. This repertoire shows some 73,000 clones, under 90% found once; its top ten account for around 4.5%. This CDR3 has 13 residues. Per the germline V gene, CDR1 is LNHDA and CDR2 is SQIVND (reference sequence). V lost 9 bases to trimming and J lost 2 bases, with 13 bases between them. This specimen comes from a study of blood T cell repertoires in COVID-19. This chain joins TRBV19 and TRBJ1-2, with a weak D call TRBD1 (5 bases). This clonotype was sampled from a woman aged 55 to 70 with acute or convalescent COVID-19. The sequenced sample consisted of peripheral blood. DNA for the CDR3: TGTGCCAGCAGGACACTGACGAACTATGGCTACACCTTC. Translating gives CASRTLTNYGYTF.